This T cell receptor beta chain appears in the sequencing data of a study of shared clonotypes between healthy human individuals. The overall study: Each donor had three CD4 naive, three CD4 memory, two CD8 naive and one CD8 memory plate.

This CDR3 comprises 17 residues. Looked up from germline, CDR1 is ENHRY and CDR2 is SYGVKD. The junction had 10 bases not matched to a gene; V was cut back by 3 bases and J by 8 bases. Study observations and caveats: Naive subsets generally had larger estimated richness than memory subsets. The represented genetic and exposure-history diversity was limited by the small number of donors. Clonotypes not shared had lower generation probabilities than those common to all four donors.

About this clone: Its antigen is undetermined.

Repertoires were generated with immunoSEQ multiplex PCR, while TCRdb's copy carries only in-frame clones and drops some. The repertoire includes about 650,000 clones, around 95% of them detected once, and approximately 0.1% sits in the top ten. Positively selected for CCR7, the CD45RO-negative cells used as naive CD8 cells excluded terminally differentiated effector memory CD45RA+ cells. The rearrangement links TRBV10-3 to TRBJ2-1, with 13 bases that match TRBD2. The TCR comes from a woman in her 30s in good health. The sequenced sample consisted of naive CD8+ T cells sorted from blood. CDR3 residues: CAISDPTRTSGRYEQFF. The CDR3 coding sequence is TGTGCCATCAGTGACCCTACCAGGACTAGCGGGAGATATGAGCAGTTCTTC.